The source of this T cell receptor (beta chain) is a study of T cells in localized non-small cell lung cancer. Findings and limits, study-wide: Sequencing involved a lone tumor region, leaving heterogeneity possible. Compared with tumor, uninvolved adjacent lung displayed greater T cell clonality, ranking highest overall. Prolonged overall survival went with higher T cell density in the blood.

Libraries were prepared by immunoSEQ multiplex PCR; TCRdb keeps only in-frame clonotypes and omits some of them. The profile shows under 2,000 clones, approximately 15% of them singletons. Germline lookup yields CDR1 MNHGY and CDR2 SAAAGT. Between the trimmed V and J ends, which lost 10 bases and 4 bases, there was a span of 19 bases. The CDR3 runs 15 residues. Lacking atypia, the adjacent lung had been sampled at least 2 cm away from the tumor margin. This clone has more than one count but fewer than ten. Antigen: not known. The input for sequencing was normal lung tissue next to the tumor, taken before any cancer treatment. V and J are TRBV6-8 and TRBJ2-2, with D possibly called TRBD1 or TRBD2 (7 bases each). The clonotype was recovered from a male donor aged 60 or older with stage III squamous cell lung carcinoma. This CDR3 is CAIRAGQSSTGELFF. The CDR3 coding sequence is TGTGCCATCAGAGCGGGACAGTCATCCACCGGGGAGCTGTTTTTT.